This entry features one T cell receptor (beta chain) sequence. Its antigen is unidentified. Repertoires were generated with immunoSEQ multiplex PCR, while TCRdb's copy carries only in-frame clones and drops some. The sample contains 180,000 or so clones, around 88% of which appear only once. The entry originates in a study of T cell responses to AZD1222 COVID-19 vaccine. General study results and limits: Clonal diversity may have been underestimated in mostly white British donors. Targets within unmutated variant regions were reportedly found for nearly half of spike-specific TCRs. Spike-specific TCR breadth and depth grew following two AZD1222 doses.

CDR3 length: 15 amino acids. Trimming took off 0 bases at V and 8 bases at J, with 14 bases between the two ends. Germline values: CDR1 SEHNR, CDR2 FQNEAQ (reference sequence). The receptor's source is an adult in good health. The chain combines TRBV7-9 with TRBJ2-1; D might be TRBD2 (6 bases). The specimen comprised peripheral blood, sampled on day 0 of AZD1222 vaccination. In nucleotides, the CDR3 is TGTGCCAGCAGCTTAGCCCTAGCGTCGTCGGATGAGCAGTTCTTC. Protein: CASSLALASSDEQFF. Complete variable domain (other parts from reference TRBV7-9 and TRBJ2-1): DTGVSQNPRHKITKRGQNVTFRCDPISEHNRLYWYRQTLGQGPEFLTYFQNEAQLEKSRLLSDRFSAERPKGSFSTLEIQRTEQGDSAMYLCASSLALASSDEQFFGPGTRLTVL.